The rows below give T cell receptor beta chains drawn from one sample of a study of PD-1 blockade in classical Hodgkin lymphoma. Generated by immunoSEQ multiplex PCR, the TCRdb table keeps only in-frame clones and is missing some. Found here are about 1,900 clones, more than 80% of them singletons; the top ten hold roughly 24%. This specimen was peripheral blood mononuclear cells (PBMCs), taken at baseline. All receptors derive from a human donor with classical Hodgkin lymphoma. The CDR3 runs from the conserved cysteine through the conserved F or W. Each record gives: clone size, V gene, J gene, D gene, CDR3 protein, CDR3 DNA. The D gene is left open where the match is weak. The listing skips clone size in some rows; elsewhere it reads once, few, many or a size class.

size: .
V: TRBV9
J: TRBJ2-3
D: TRBD2
CDR3: CASSLRLAVGTDTQYF
DNA: TGTGCCAGCAGCCTAAGACTAGCCGTCGGCACAGATACGCAGTATTTT

size: .
V: TRBV14
J: TRBJ2-1
D: .
CDR3: CASSQGNFNEQFF
DNA: TGTGCCAGCAGCCAAGGAAACTTCAATGAGCAGTTCTTC

size: few
V: TRBV6-5
J: TRBJ2-2
D: TRBD2
CDR3: CASTSGFANTGELFF
DNA: TGTGCCAGCACTAGCGGTTTCGCGAACACCGGGGAGCTGTTTTTT

size: .
V: TRBV4-3
J: TRBJ2-1
D: .
CDR3: CASSRSTLTTYNEQFF
DNA: TGCGCCAGCAGCCGGTCGACACTGACCACCTACAATGAGCAGTTCTTC

size: .
V: TRBV27
J: TRBJ2-5
D: .
CDR3: CASSQGGRLGTQYF
DNA: TGTGCCAGCAGTCAGGGGGGGAGACTGGGGACCCAGTACTTC

size: .
V: TRBV29-1
J: TRBJ2-4
D: .
CDR3: CSVAGWRNIQYF
DNA: TGCAGCGTTGCAGGGTGGCGAAACATTCAGTACTTC

size: .
V: TRBV28
J: TRBJ2-7
D: .
CDR3: CASSGQGLSYEQYF
DNA: TGTGCCAGCAGTGGGCAGGGTCTAAGTTACGAGCAGTACTTC

size: .
V: TRBV9
J: TRBJ2-5
D: TRBD2
CDR3: CASSPGLAAQETQYF
DNA: TGTGCCAGCAGTCCGGGACTAGCGGCACAAGAGACCCAGTACTTC

size: .
V: TRBV27
J: TRBJ2-1
D: .
CDR3: CASSYLSEQFF
DNA: TGTGCCAGCAGCTATTTATCGGAGCAGTTCTTC

size: .
V: TRBV7-2
J: TRBJ1-2
D: .
CDR3: CASTTAGYGYTF
DNA: TGTGCCAGCACGACGGCAGGGTACGGCTACACCTTC

size: .
V: TRBV27
J: TRBJ2-4
D: TRBD2
CDR3: CASSLGMGGAKNIQYF
DNA: TGTGCCAGCAGTTTAGGGATGGGAGGGGCCAAAAACATTCAGTACTTC

size: .
V: TRBV10-3
J: TRBJ2-5
D: .
CDR3: CAISDVGQQFQETQYF
DNA: TGTGCCATCAGTGACGTTGGACAGCAGTTCCAAGAGACCCAGTACTTC

size: .
V: TRBV10-3
J: TRBJ2-1
D: TRBD1
CDR3: CAIRRGQENNEQFF
DNA: TGTGCCATCAGGAGGGGGCAAGAGAACAATGAGCAGTTCTTC

size: .
V: TRBV7-3
J: TRBJ2-1
D: .
CDR3: CASSTGGVSNEQFF
DNA: TGTGCCAGCAGCACCGGCGGCGTCAGCAATGAGCAGTTCTTC

size: .
V: TRBV7-8
J: TRBJ1-1
D: .
CDR3: CASSLTGPGAEAFF
DNA: TGTGCCAGCAGCCTGACGGGGCCGGGGGCTGAAGCTTTCTTT

size: .
V: TRBV5-1
J: TRBJ2-1
D: TRBD2
CDR3: CASRGTSGGDEQFF
DNA: TGCGCCAGCAGGGGGACTAGCGGGGGCGATGAGCAGTTCTTC

size: .
V: TRBV19
J: TRBJ2-3
D: .
CDR3: CASRAGGGDTQYF
DNA: TGTGCCAGTAGGGCAGGGGGAGGGGATACGCAGTATTTT

size: .
V: TRBV5-1
J: TRBJ2-7
D: .
CDR3: CASSLVDKGPLRQYF
DNA: TGCGCCAGCAGCTTGGTGGACAAGGGACCCTTGAGGCAGTACTTC

size: .
V: TRBV19
J: TRBJ2-2
D: TRBD1
CDR3: CASTRDRFPGDTGELFF
DNA: TGTGCCAGTACCCGGGACAGGTTTCCCGGGGACACCGGGGAGCTGTTTTTT

size: .
V: TRBV5-6
J: TRBJ2-7
D: .
CDR3: CASSPKGLAVLLGEQYF
DNA: TGTGCCAGCAGCCCAAAGGGTTTGGCCGTCCTGTTGGGGGAGCAGTACTTC

size: .
V: TRBV11-2
J: TRBJ2-2
D: .
CDR3: CASSLSGELFF
DNA: TGTGCCAGCAGCTTATCCGGGGAGCTGTTTTTT

size: .
V: TRBV19
J: TRBJ2-7
D: .
CDR3: CASRGTSVYEQYF
DNA: TGTGCCAGTAGAGGGACTTCTGTTTACGAGCAGTACTTC

size: .
V: TRBV5-8
J: TRBJ1-1
D: TRBD1
CDR3: CAGITGVTEAFF
DNA: TGTGCCGGAATTACAGGGGTGACTGAAGCTTTCTTT

size: .
V: TRBV5-4
J: TRBJ1-2
D: .
CDR3: CASSLPTLGGADGYTF
DNA: TGTGCCAGCAGCCTACCGACCCTTGGAGGGGCGGATGGCTACACCTTC

size: .
V: TRBV9
J: TRBJ2-1
D: TRBD2
CDR3: CASSVSGTSYNEQFF
DNA: TGTGCCAGCAGCGTTAGCGGGACCTCCTACAATGAGCAGTTCTTC

size: few
V: TRBV7-6
J: TRBJ2-7
D: TRBD1
CDR3: CASSKLDRAGEQYF
DNA: TGTGCCAGCAGCAAACTGGACAGGGCAGGGGAGCAGTACTTC

size: .
V: TRBV6-5
J: TRBJ1-1
D: .
CDR3: CASNTGIFTEAFF
DNA: TGTGCCAGCAATACAGGGATATTCACTGAAGCTTTCTTT

size: .
V: TRBV16
J: TRBJ1-5
D: .
CDR3: CASSHTNQPQHF
DNA: TGTGCCAGCAGCCATACCAATCAGCCCCAGCATTTT

size: .
V: TRBV5-4
J: TRBJ2-3
D: TRBD2
CDR3: CASSRGAAAGGQPRAQYF
DNA: TGTGCCAGCAGCCGGGGGGCAGCCGCGGGAGGCCAGCCCCGAGCGCAGTATTTT

size: .
V: TRBV5-6
J: TRBJ1-6
D: .
CDR3: CASSLTGSSYNSPLHF
DNA: TGTGCCAGCAGCTTGACAGGGAGCTCCTATAATTCACCCCTCCACTTT

size: .
V: TRBV5-1
J: TRBJ2-2
D: .
CDR3: CASSLGLQTGELFF
DNA: TGCGCCAGCAGCTTGGGACTTCAAACCGGGGAGCTGTTTTTT

size: large
V: TRBV19
J: TRBJ1-5
D: TRBD1
CDR3: CASRDRGTSNQPQHF
DNA: TGTGCCAGTAGAGACAGGGGGACGAGCAATCAGCCCCAGCATTTT

size: few
V: TRBV28
J: TRBJ2-7
D: .
CDR3: CASSLRQGGDEQYF
DNA: TGTGCCAGCAGTTTACGACAGGGAGGGGACGAGCAGTACTTC

size: .
V: TRBV6-6
J: TRBJ1-6
D: TRBD1
CDR3: CASSRGQGVPDSPLHF
DNA: TGTGCCAGCAGCAGAGGACAGGGGGTTCCGGATTCACCCCTCCACTTT

size: .
V: TRBV5-6
J: TRBJ1-5
D: TRBD1
CDR3: CASSPTGSNNQPQHF
DNA: TGTGCCAGCAGCCCGACAGGGAGTAACAATCAGCCCCAGCATTTT

size: .
V: TRBV6-6
J: TRBJ1-5
D: TRBD1
CDR3: CASNHEEGAEQPQHF
DNA: TGTGCCAGCAATCACGAAGAGGGGGCAGAACAGCCCCAGCATTTT

size: .
V: TRBV9
J: TRBJ2-1
D: TRBD1
CDR3: CASSVVPGQKGEQFF
DNA: TGTGCCAGCAGCGTAGTCCCGGGACAGAAGGGTGAGCAGTTCTTC

size: .
V: TRBV27
J: TRBJ2-7
D: TRBD1
CDR3: CASQTGVGSYEQYF
DNA: TGTGCCAGTCAAACAGGGGTCGGCTCCTACGAGCAGTACTTC

size: .
V: TRBV4-3
J: TRBJ2-3
D: TRBD2
CDR3: CASSSGLAGDTQYF
DNA: TGCGCCAGCAGCTCGGGACTAGCGGGGGATACGCAGTATTTT

size: .
V: TRBV7-6
J: TRBJ2-3
D: .
CDR3: CAIRRGTTDTQYF
DNA: TGTGCCATACGAAGGGGGACCACAGATACGCAGTATTTT

size: .
V: TRBV2
J: TRBJ2-3
D: .
CDR3: CASSLSDTQYF
DNA: TGTGCCAGCAGTCTTTCGGATACGCAGTATTTT